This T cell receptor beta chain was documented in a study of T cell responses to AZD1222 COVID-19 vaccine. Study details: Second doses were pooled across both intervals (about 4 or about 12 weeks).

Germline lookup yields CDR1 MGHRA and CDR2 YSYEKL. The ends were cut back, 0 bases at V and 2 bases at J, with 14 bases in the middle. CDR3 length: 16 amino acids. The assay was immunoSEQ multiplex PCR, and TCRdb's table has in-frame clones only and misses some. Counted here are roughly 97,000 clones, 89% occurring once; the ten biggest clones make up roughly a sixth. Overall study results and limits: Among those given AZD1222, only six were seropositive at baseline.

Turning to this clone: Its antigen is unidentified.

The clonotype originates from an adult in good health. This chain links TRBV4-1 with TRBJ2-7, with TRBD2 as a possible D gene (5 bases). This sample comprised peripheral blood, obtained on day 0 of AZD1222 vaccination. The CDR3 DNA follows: TGCGCCAGCAGCCAAGATGGACGGACTGTTCCCTACGAGCAGTACTTC. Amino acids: CASSQDGRTVPYEQYF.